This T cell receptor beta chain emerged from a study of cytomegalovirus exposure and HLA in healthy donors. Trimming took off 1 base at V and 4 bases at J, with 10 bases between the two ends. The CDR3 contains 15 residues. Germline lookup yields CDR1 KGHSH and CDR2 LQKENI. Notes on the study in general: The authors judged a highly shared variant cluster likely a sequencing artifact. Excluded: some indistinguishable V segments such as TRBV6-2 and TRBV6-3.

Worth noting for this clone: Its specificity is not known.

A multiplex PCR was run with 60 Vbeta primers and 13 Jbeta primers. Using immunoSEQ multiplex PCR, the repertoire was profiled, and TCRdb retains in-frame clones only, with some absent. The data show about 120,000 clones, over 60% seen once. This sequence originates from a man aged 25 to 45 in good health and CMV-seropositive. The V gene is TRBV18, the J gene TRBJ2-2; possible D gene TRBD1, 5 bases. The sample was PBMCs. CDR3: CASSPRQGGTGELFF. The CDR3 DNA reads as TGTGCCAGCTCACCACGGCAGGGTGGCACCGGGGAGCTGTTTTTT.